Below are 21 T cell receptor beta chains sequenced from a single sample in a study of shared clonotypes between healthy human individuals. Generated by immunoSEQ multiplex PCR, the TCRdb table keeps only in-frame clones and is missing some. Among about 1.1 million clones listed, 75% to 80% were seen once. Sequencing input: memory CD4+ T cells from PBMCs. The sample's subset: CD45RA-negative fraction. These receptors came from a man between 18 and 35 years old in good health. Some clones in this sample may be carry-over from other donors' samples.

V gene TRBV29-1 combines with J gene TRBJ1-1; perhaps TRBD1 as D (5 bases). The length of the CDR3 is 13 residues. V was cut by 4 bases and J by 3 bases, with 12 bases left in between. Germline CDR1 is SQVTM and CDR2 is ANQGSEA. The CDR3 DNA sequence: TGCAGCGTTGTTGGGGGTGGGGACACTGAAGCTTTCTTT. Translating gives CSVVGGGDTEAFF.

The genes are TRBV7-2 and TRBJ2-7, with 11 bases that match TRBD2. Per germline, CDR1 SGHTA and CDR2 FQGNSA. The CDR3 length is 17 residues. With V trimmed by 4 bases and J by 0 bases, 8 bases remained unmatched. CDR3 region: CASSYRTSGLISYEQYF. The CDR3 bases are TGTGCCAGCAGCTATCGGACTAGCGGGCTCATCTCCTACGAGCAGTACTTC. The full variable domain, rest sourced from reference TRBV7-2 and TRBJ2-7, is GAGVSQSPSNKVTEKGKDVELRCDPISGHTALYWYRQSLGQGLEFLIYFQGNSAPDKSGLPSDRFSAERTGGSVSTLTIQRTQQEDSAVYLCASSYRTSGLISYEQYFGPGTRLTVT.

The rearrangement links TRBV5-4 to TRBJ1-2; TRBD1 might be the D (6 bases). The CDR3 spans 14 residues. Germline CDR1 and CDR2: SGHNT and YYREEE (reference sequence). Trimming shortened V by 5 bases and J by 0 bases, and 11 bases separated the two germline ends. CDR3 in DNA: TGTGCCAGCAGGGTCAGGGGCACTAACTATGGCTACACCTTC. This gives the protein CASRVRGTNYGYTF.

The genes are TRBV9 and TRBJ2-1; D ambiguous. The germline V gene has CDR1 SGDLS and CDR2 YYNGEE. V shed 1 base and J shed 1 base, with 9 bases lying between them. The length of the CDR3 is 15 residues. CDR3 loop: CASSVRGVSYNEQFF. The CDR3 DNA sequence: TGTGCCAGCAGCGTAAGAGGAGTTTCCTACAATGAGCAGTTCTTC. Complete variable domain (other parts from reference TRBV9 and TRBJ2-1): DSGVTQTPKHLITATGQRVTLRCSPRSGDLSVYWYQQSLDQGLQFLIQYYNGEERAKGNILERFSAQQFPDLHSELNLSSLELGDSALYFCASSVRGVSYNEQFFGPGTRLTVL.

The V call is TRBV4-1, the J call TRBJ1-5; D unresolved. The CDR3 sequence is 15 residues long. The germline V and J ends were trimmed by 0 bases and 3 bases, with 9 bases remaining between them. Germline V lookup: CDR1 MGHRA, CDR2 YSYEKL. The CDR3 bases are TGCGCCAGCAGCCAAGATGCCTTATTCAATCAGCCCCAGCATTTT. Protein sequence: CASSQDALFNQPQHF.

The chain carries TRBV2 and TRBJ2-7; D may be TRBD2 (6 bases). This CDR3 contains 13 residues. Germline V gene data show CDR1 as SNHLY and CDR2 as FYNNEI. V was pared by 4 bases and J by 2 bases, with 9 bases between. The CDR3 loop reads CASSVGGAYEQYF. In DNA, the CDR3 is TGTGCCAGCAGTGTGGGGGGAGCCTACGAGCAGTACTTC.

CDR3 in DNA: TGTGCCAGCAGTAATCGGGCACGGGAGGAAGGGAGGCAGTACTTC. This gives the protein CASSNRAREEGRQYF. V usage is TRBV6-1 and J usage is TRBJ2-7; 7 nucleotides align to TRBD2. Germline assignment: CDR1 MNHNS and CDR2 SASEGT. The V gene end was trimmed by 5 bases and the J gene end by 9 bases; junction bases not matched to a gene: 16. This CDR3 has 15 amino acids.

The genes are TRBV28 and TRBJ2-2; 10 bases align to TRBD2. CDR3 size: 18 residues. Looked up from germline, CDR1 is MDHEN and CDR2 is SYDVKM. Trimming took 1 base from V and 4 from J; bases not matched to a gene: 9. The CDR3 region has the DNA TGTGCCAGCAGTTTATTCCCTAGCGGGAGTGGTGGCACCGGGGAGCTGTTTTTT. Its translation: CASSLFPSGSGGTGELFF.

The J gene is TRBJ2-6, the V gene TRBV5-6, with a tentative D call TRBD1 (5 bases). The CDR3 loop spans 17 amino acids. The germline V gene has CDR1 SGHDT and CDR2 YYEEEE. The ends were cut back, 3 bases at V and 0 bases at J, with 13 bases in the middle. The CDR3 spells CASSSRTGYSGANVLTF. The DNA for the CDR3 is TGTGCCAGCAGCTCCCGAACAGGTTACTCTGGGGCCAACGTCCTGACTTTC.

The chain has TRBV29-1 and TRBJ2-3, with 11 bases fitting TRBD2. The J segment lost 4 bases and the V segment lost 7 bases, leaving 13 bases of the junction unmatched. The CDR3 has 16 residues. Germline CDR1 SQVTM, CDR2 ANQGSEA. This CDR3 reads CSESLTSGSFPDTQYF. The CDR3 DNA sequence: TGCAGCGAGTCCCTAACTAGCGGGAGTTTTCCAGATACGCAGTATTTT.

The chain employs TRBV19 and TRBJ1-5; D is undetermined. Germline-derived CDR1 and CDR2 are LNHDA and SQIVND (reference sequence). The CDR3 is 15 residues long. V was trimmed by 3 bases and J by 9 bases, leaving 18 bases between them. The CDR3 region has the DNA TGTGCCAGTAGTATCGCCATGTCTAGGGTTGCGCCCCAGCATTTT. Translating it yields CASSIAMSRVAPQHF.

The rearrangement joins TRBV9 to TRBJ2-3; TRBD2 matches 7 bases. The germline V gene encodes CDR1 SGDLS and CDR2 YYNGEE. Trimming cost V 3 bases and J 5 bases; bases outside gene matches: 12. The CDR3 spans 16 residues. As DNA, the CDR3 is TGTGCCAGCAGCGGGGGGGTGGCTAGCGGTAAAGATACGCAGTATTTT. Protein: CASSGGVASGKDTQYF.

The CDR3 nucleotides read TGTGCCAGTAGTATTGATAGCGGGATCTACGAGCAGTACTTC. It is translated as CASSIDSGIYEQYF. The chain uses TRBV19 and TRBJ2-7; 8 bases line up with TRBD2. V trimming: 3 bases; J trimming: 3 bases; junction bases outside the gene matches: 4. There are 14 residues in the CDR3. Germline CDR1 and CDR2: LNHDA and SQIVND (reference sequence).

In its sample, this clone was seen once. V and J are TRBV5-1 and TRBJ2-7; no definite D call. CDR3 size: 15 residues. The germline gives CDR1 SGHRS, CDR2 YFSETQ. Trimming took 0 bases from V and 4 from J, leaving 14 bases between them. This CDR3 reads CASSLGASLAYEQYF. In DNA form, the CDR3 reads TGCGCCAGCAGCTTGGGTGCCTCACTGGCATACGAGCAGTACTTC.

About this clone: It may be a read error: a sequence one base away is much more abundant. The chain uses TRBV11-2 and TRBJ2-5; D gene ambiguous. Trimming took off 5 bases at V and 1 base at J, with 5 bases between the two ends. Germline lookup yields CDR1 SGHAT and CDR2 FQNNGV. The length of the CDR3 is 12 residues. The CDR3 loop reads CASSPSQETQYF. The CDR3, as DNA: TGTGCCAGCAGCCCCTCCCAAGAGACCCAGTACTTC. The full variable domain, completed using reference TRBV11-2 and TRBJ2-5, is EAGVAQSPRYKIIEKRQSVAFWCNPISGHATLYWYQQILGQGPKLLIQFQNNGVVDDSQLPKDRFSAERLKGVDSTLKIQPAKLEDSAVYLCASSPSQETQYFGPGTRLLVL.

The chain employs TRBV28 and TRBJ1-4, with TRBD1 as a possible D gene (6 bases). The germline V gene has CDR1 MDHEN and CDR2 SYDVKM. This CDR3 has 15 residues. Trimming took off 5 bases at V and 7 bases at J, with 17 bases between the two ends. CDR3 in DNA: TGTGCCAGCAGTCTCGCAGGGGTTAGAGGTGAAAAACTGTTTTTT. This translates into CASSLAGVRGEKLFF.

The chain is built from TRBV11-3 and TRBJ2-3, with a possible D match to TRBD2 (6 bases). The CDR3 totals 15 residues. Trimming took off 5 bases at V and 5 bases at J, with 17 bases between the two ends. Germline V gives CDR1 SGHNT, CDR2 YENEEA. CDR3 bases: TGTGCCAGCAGCCGCCGGTCGGGGGACCTAGATACGCAGTATTTT. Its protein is CASSRRSGDLDTQYF.

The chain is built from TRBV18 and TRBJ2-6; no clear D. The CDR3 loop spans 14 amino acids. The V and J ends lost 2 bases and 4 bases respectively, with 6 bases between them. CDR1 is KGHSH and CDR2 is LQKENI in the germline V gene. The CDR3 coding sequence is TGTGCCAGCTCACCAGGGTTCGGGGCCAACGTCCTGACTTTC. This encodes CASSPGFGANVLTF.

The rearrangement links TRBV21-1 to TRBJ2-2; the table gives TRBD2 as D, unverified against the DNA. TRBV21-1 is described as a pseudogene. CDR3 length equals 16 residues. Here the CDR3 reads CASSTRRGPYTGELFF. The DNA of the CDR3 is TGTGCCAGCAGCACCCGCCGCGGGCCCTACACCGGGGAGCTGTTTTTT.

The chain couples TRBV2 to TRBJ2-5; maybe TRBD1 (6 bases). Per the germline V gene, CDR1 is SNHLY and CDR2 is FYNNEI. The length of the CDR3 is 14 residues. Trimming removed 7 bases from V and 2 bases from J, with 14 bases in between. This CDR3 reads CASKNPGQQETQYF. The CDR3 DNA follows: TGTGCCAGCAAAAACCCGGGACAACAAGAGACCCAGTACTTC.

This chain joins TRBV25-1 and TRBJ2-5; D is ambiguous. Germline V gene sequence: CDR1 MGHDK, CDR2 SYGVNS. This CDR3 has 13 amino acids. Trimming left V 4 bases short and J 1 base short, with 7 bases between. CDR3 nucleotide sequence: TGTGCCAGCAGTGGCCCAACCCAAGAGACCCAGTACTTC. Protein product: CASSGPTQETQYF.